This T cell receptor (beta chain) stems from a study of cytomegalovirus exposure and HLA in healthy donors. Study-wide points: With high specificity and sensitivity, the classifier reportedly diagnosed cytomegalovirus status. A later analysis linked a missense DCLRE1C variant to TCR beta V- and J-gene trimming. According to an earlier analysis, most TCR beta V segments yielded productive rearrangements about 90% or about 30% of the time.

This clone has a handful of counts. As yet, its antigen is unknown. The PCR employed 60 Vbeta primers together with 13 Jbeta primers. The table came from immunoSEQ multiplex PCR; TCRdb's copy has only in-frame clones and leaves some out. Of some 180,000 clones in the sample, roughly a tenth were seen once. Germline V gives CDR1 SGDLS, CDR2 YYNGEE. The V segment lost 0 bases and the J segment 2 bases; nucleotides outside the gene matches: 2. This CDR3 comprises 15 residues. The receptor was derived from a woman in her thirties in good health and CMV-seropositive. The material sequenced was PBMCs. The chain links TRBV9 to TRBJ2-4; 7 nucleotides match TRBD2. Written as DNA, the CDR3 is TGTGCCAGCAGCGTAGAGGGAGGGACCAAAAACATTCAGTACTTC. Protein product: CASSVEGGTKNIQYF.